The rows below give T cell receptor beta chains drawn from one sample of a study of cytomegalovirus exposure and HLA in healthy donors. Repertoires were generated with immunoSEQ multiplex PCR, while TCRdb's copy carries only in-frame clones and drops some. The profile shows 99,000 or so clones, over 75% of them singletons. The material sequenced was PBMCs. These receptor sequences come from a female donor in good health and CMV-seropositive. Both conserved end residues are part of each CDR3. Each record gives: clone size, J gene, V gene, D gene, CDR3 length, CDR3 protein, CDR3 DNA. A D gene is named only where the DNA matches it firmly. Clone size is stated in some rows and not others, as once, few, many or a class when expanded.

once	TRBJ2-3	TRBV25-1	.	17	CASSEWRKRGPTDTQYF	TGTGCCAGCAGTGAATGGAGAAAACGAGGGCCCACAGATACGCAGTATTTT
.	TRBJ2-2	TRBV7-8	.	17	CASSLAGRGASTGELFF	TGTGCCAGCAGCTTAGCCGGCCGGGGGGCGAGTACCGGGGAGCTGTTTTTT
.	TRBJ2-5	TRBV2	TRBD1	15	CASSGDRGRQETQYF	TGTGCCAGCAGCGGGGACAGGGGGAGACAAGAGACCCAGTACTTC
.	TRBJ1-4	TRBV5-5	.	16	CASSWFDITANEKLFF	TGTGCCAGCAGCTGGTTCGACATTACAGCTAATGAAAAACTGTTTTTT
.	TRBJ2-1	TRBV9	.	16	CASSANHGQTYNEQFF	TGTGCCAGCAGCGCAAACCACGGACAGACCTACAATGAGCAGTTCTTC
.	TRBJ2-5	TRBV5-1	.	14	CATKIRGRWETQYF	TGCGCCACCAAGATTAGGGGGAGATGGGAGACCCAGTACTTC
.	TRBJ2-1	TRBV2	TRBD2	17	CASSEASGTSMDNEQFF	TGTGCCAGCAGTGAAGCCTCCGGGACTAGTATGGACAATGAGCAGTTCTTC
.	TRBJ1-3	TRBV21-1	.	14	CASSKPSGTGEEYF	TGTGCCAGCAGCAAACCGTCCGGGACAGGGGAAGAGTATTTT
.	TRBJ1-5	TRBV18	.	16	CASSPNLEVSNQPQHF	TGTGCCAGCTCACCTAATCTGGAGGTTAGCAATCAGCCCCAGCATTTT
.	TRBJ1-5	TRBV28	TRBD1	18	CASSLLTFDRGRDQPQHF	TGTGCCAGCAGTTTACTAACCTTCGACAGGGGTCGCGATCAGCCCCAGCATTTT
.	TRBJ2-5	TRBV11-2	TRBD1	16	CASSSPATGGWETQYF	TGTGCCAGCAGCTCCCCCGCGACAGGGGGCTGGGAGACCCAGTACTTC
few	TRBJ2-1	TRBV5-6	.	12	CASSLASNEQFF	TGTGCCAGCAGCTTGGCCAGTAATGAGCAGTTCTTC
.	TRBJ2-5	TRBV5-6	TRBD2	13	CASTLAGVVTQYF	TGTGCCAGCACCTTAGCGGGAGTGGTGACCCAGTACTTC
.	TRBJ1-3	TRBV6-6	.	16	CASSYEGGPSGNTIYF	TGTGCCAGCAGTTACGAGGGAGGCCCCTCTGGAAACACCATATATTTT
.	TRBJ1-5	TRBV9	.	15	CASSVGAQVNQPQHF	TGTGCCAGCAGCGTAGGGGCCCAGGTCAATCAGCCCCAGCATTTT
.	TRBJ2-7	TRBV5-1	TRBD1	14	CASSLGTEPYEQYF	TGCGCCAGCAGCTTAGGGACAGAACCCTACGAGCAGTACTTC
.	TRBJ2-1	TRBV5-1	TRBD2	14	CASSFIAGYNEQFF	TGCGCCAGCAGCTTTATAGCGGGCTACAATGAGCAGTTCTTC